Listed here are 17 T cell receptor beta chains from one sample, sequenced in a study of CD8+ T cells in alopecia areata. Reverse transcription of extracted RNA yielded cDNA, which provided the sequencing template. Libraries were prepared by immunoSEQ multiplex PCR; TCRdb keeps only in-frame clonotypes and omits some of them. Of about 210,000 clones detected, approximately 67% appear once; the ten largest clones hold around 1.2%. Stated treatment: oral pan-JAK inhibitor, 5-10 mg twice daily. Sequences were derived from CD4+ T cells sorted from blood, sampled between weeks 43 and 45, from a patient treated with tofacitinib. Receptors were obtained from a human donor with alopecia areata.

This clone was recorded a few times. The rearrangement joins TRBV5-6 to TRBJ1-5, with a possible D match to TRBD1 (6 bases). Germline CDR1 and CDR2: SGHDT and YYEEEE. V lost 2 bases to trimming and J lost 0 bases, with 12 bases between them. The CDR3 loop spans 16 amino acids. CDR3 DNA sequence: TGTGCCAGCAGCTTTGGCCCAGGGGATAGCAATCAGCCCCAGCATTTT. This codes for CASSFGPGDSNQPQHF.

This sequence joins TRBV7-7 and TRBJ2-3; 8 bases align to TRBD2. The CDR3 is 17 amino acids. V was clipped by 1 base and J by 0 bases; unmatched bases: 6. CDR1 is SSHAT, CDR2 FNYEAQ, per germline (reference sequence). The CDR3 sequence: CASSLGRGDPSTDTQYF. The CDR3 bases are TGTGCCAGCAGCTTAGGGCGGGGGGACCCTAGCACAGATACGCAGTATTTT.

This clone appeared a single time. The V and J genes are TRBV25-1 and TRBJ1-1, with a weak D call TRBD1 (5 bases). V lost 2 bases and J 5 bases, leaving 12 bases between the germline ends. Germline CDR1 is MGHDK and CDR2 is SYGVNS. The CDR3 length is 14 residues. CDR3 bases: TGTGCCAGCAGTGAAGGGTCCAGGGTAACTGAAGCTTTCTTT. Translated, it gives CASSEGSRVTEAFF.

This chain connects TRBV6-6 to TRBJ1-4, with TRBD1 matching 7 bases. The germline CDR1 and CDR2 sequences are MNHNY and SVGAGI (reference sequence). The CDR3 length is 14 residues. After removal of 6 bases from V and 8 bases from J, the junction contained 9 bases not matched to a gene. CDR3 sequence reads: CASRIDREREKLFF. CDR3 coding DNA: TGTGCCAGCAGAATAGACAGGGAGAGAGAAAAACTGTTTTTT.

V gene TRBV28 combines with J gene TRBJ1-1, with TRBD1 identical over 8 bases. V shed 6 bases, J shed 5 bases, and the junction held 5 bases outside the gene matches. The CDR3 length is 13 residues. Looked up from germline, CDR1 is MDHEN and CDR2 is SYDVKM. CDR3 sequence (DNA): TGTGCCAGCAGCCAGGGGGCGCCTACTGAAGCTTTCTTT. It specifies CASSQGAPTEAFF.

This clone was counted a few times. This chain connects TRBV30 to TRBJ1-5, with D unresolved. The V and J ends lost 2 bases and 5 bases respectively, with 10 bases between them. The CDR3 loop spans 13 amino acids. The V gene's germline CDR1 is GTSNPN and CDR2 SVGIG (reference sequence). The CDR3 DNA reads TGTGCCTGGAGTACGGGCCAATATCAGCCCCAGCATTTT. Residues: CAWSTGQYQPQHF.

The chain carries TRBV20-1 and TRBJ2-7, with 8 bases lining up with TRBD1. Germline V CDR1 and CDR2: DFQATT, SNEGSKA (reference sequence). V shed 5 bases and J 4 bases; nucleotides not matched to a gene: 1. This CDR3 region has 11 residues. The CDR3, as DNA: TGCAGTGCTGGGGACAGGTACGAGCAGTACTTC. Protein: CSAGDRYEQYF.

The sample holds a few counts of this clone. The chain recombines TRBV5-1 with TRBJ2-1; a possible D gene is TRBD2 (6 bases). Per the germline V gene, CDR1 is SGHRS and CDR2 is YFSETQ. CDR3 size: 16 residues. V was shortened by 0 bases and J by 3 bases, with 13 bases between the two germline ends. CDR3 protein: CASSLAGGSGYNEQFF. The CDR3 DNA is TGCGCCAGCAGCTTGGCCGGGGGATCGGGCTACAATGAGCAGTTCTTC.

This clone appeared a few times. This chain links TRBV6-5 with TRBJ1-6; D is perhaps TRBD1 (6 bases). The CDR3 contains 13 residues. Trimming took off 10 bases at V and 9 bases at J, with 16 bases between the two ends. CDR1 is MNHEY, CDR2 SVGAGI, per germline. In DNA form, the CDR3 reads TGTGCCATTACCCAGGGCAGGGGTTCACCCCTCCACTTT. Amino acids: CAITQGRGSPLHF.

This clone was picked up a small number of times. This sample includes further DNA sequences coding for the same CDR3. The CDR3 DNA follows: TGTGCCAGCAGTTTGGGACAGTCGAACACTGAAGCTTTCTTT. Its translation is CASSLGQSNTEAFF. The genes are TRBV27 and TRBJ1-1; 7 bases line up with TRBD1. There are 14 residues in the CDR3. Germline V gene sequence: CDR1 MNHEY, CDR2 SMNVEV (reference sequence). Trimming cost V 3 bases and J 1 base; bases outside gene matches: 2.

This clone was observed a handful of times. CDR3: CSVVGLIPKETQYF. For the CDR3, the DNA is TGCAGCGTTGTAGGACTCATCCCTAAAGAGACCCAGTACTTC. The J gene is TRBJ2-5, the V gene TRBV29-1; tentatively, D is TRBD2 (5 bases). Germline CDR1 and CDR2: SQVTM and ANQGSEA. V lost 4 bases to trimming and J lost 3 bases, with 15 bases between them. This CDR3 has 14 amino acids.

This rearrangement joins TRBV10-3 to TRBJ2-1; D perhaps matches TRBD2 (6 bases). The germline V gene has CDR1 ENHRY and CDR2 SYGVKD. Trimming took 2 bases from V and 5 from J, leaving 13 bases between them. The CDR3 has 15 residues. In nucleotides, the CDR3 is TGTGCCATCAGTGAGATGAGAGGAGGGGACAATGAGCAGTTCTTC. This sequence encodes CAISEMRGGDNEQFF.

The chain combines TRBV7-2 with TRBJ2-4; tentatively, D is TRBD1 (6 bases). The V end lost 5 bases, the J end lost 3 bases, and 11 bases lay between the germline ends. Germline CDR1 SGHTA, CDR2 FQGNSA. There are 14 residues in the CDR3. The CDR3 region is CASSPQGGKNIQYF. In DNA form, the CDR3 reads TGTGCCAGCAGCCCGCAAGGGGGCAAAAACATTCAGTACTTC. The full variable domain, its missing parts supplied by reference TRBV7-2 and TRBJ2-4, is GAGVSQSPSNKVTEKGKDVELRCDPISGHTALYWYRQSLGQGLEFLIYFQGNSAPDKSGLPSDRFSAERTGGSVSTLTIQRTQQEDSAVYLCASSPQGGKNIQYFGAGTRLSVL.

This chain joins TRBV9 and TRBJ1-1; D gene ambiguous. This CDR3 contains 13 residues. Germline CDR1 is SGDLS and CDR2 is YYNGEE. V was trimmed by 4 bases and J by 1 base, leaving 8 bases between them. CDR3 bases: TGTGCCAGCAGCCCTTCAGGGAACACTGAAGCTTTCTTT. Translation gives CASSPSGNTEAFF.

The V call is TRBV27, the J call TRBJ2-5; 9 bases align to TRBD1. Germline V gene data show CDR1 as MNHEY and CDR2 as SMNVEV (reference sequence). V gave up 6 bases and J gave up 4 bases; unmatched junction bases: 9. This CDR3 has 15 residues. CDR3 coding DNA: TGTGCCAGCAGACACAGGGACAGGGCGCGAGAGACCCAGTACTTC. This codes for CASRHRDRARETQYF.

V is TRBV5-1 and J is TRBJ1-2; D might be TRBD1 (5 bases). V gave up 0 bases and J gave up 4 bases, with 19 bases separating them. Germline V CDR1 and CDR2: SGHRS, YFSETQ. CDR3 length: 17 residues. The CDR3 is CASSLGSAGDHSYGYTF. The CDR3 DNA is TGCGCCAGCAGCTTGGGGTCCGCGGGGGATCATAGCTATGGCTACACCTTC. The whole variable domain, filled in from reference TRBV5-1 and TRBJ1-2, reads KAGVTQTPRYLIKTRGQQVTLSCSPISGHRSVSWYQQTPGQGLQFLFEYFSETQRNKGNFPGRFSGRQFSNSRSEMNVSTLELGDSALYLCASSLGSAGDHSYGYTFGSGTRLTVV.

This clone was counted only a few times. J is TRBJ2-1 and V is TRBV29-1; TRBD1 aligns across 8 bases. The CDR3 has 15 residues. Germline lookup yields CDR1 SQVTM and CDR2 ANQGSEA. V lost 2 bases to trimming and J lost 7 bases; unmatched junction nucleotides: 10. CDR3 in DNA: TGCAGCGTTGAATTTCCCCAGGGGGCGGGAAATGAGCAGTTCTTC. Protein: CSVEFPQGAGNEQFF.